This T cell receptor (beta chain) was recovered during a study of T cell responses to AZD1222 COVID-19 vaccine. General study points: Baseline seropositives among AZD1222 recipients totaled only 5 to 7. Reports indicate that nearly half of spike-specific TCRs are directed at unmutated variant regions.

Notes on this clone: The antigen is undetermined.

Sequenced by immunoSEQ multiplex PCR; TCRdb stores in-frame clones only, minus some. The sample yields 77,000 or so clones, around 93% seen once. Trimming removed 3 bases at V and 7 bases at J, with 15 bases between. Germline CDR1 reads SGHAT; CDR2 reads FQNNGV. The CDR3 loop spans 15 amino acids. The clonotype was recovered from an adult who received the AZD1222 COVID-19 vaccine. The rearrangement links TRBV11-2 to TRBJ2-2, with D maybe TRBD2 (5 bases). The material was peripheral blood, obtained 28 days after the second AZD1222 dose. The CDR3 DNA follows: TGTGCCAGCAGCTTTACCCCCAGGACTTACGGGGAGCTGTTTTTT. It codes for CASSFTPRTYGELFF.